One and the same sample provided the 23 T cell receptor beta chains below, sequenced in a study of naive and memory T cell subsets. Two oligonucleotides, mixed equimolar, formed the beta constant-region primer covering TRBC1 and TRBC2. Four rounds of PCR amplified the ligated cDNA using nested alpha and beta constant-region primers plus SP2. Each CDR3 protein is one row after TCRdb ran MiXCR on the UMI-ligation and nested PCR reads. The table lists 95,000 to 150,000 distinct CDR3 sequences, 35% to 40% of them singletons. Sequencing was performed on central memory CD4+ T cells from blood. The source of these receptors is a human donor in good health.

This clonotype occurred a few times. The rearrangement uses TRBV20-1 and TRBJ2-3, with TRBD1 matching 9 bases. Germline V CDR1 and CDR2: DFQATT, SNEGSKA (reference sequence). The CDR3 spans 15 residues. V was clipped by 2 bases and J by 2 bases; unmatched bases: 5. CDR3 sequence reads: CSARSTGGYTDTQYF. CDR3 in DNA: TGCAGTGCTAGATCGACAGGGGGATACACAGATACGCAGTATTTT.

The rearrangement uses TRBV14 and TRBJ2-7; D perhaps matches TRBD1 (5 bases). The CDR3 length is 15 residues. Looked up from germline, CDR1 is SGHDN and CDR2 is FVKESK. The V gene lost 1 base and the J gene lost 4 bases, with 14 bases spanning the gap. DNA for the CDR3: TGTGCCAGCAGCCAAGTTGACAGACCGGCTTACGAGCAGTACTTC. Its protein is CASSQVDRPAYEQYF.

The chain is built from TRBV3-1 and TRBJ1-4, with 8 bases identical to TRBD1. The CDR3 spans 16 residues. The J segment lost 0 bases and the V segment lost 3 bases, leaving 3 bases of the junction unmatched. Germline CDR1 is LGHDT and CDR2 is YNNKEL (reference sequence). The DNA of the CDR3 is TGTGCCAGCAGCCAGGGACAGGCAGCAACTAATGAAAAACTGTTTTTT. Translated, it gives CASSQGQAATNEKLFF.

This clonotype came up a few times. V is TRBV14 and J is TRBJ2-7; TRBD2 matches 11 bases. CDR3 length equals 14 residues. The trim removed 4 bases at V and 3 bases at J, leaving 2 bases unmatched. Germline V gene lookup returns CDR1 SGHDN and CDR2 FVKESK. The CDR3 loop reads CASSLTSGIYEQYF. The CDR3 nucleotides are TGTGCCAGCAGCCTGACTAGCGGGATCTACGAGCAGTACTTC. The full variable domain, rest sourced from reference TRBV14 and TRBJ2-7, is EAGVTQFPSHSVIEKGQTVTLRCDPISGHDNLYWYRRVMGKEIKFLLHFVKESKQDESGMPNNRFLAERTGGTYSTLKVQPAELEDSGVYFCASSLTSGIYEQYFGPGTRLTVT.

A few counts support this clonotype. This chain connects TRBV29-1 to TRBJ2-1; the D is unclear. Per germline, CDR1 SQVTM and CDR2 ANQGSEA. The CDR3 spans 14 residues. Between the trimmed V and J ends, which lost 6 bases and 2 bases, there was a span of 14 bases. In DNA, the CDR3 is TGCAGCGTAGCCTCGGCAGGTCCCTACAATGAGCAGTTCTTC. It is translated as CSVASAGPYNEQFF.

The chain combines TRBV10-2 with TRBJ1-2; 7 bases match TRBD1. The CDR3 has 14 amino acids. V lost 7 bases to trimming and J lost 0 bases; unmatched junction nucleotides: 5. CDR1 is WSHSY and CDR2 is SAAADI in the germline V gene. CDR3 DNA sequence: TGCGCCAGCACCTGGGACAGTACTAACTATGGCTACACCTTC. Protein product: CASTWDSTNYGYTF.

V usage is TRBV29-1 and J usage is TRBJ1-6; TRBD1 aligns across 7 bases. The CDR3 extends over 12 amino acids. Losses at the gene ends were 1 base for V and 14 bases for J; bases not matched to a gene: 5. Germline V CDR1 and CDR2: SQVTM, ANQGSEA. Here the CDR3 DNA reads TGCAGCGTTGAAGTCCCAGGGGGGTCCCTCCACTTT. Translated, it gives CSVEVPGGSLHF.

The chain uses TRBV27 and TRBJ2-4; TRBD1 aligns across 9 bases. Germline V gene data show CDR1 as MNHEY and CDR2 as SMNVEV (reference sequence). This CDR3 has 15 amino acids. Trimming took 5 bases from V and 4 from J; bases not matched to a gene: 6. CDR3 bases: TGTGCCAGCAGTATCGGCGGGACAGGGAAAAACATTCAGTACTTC. Its translation: CASSIGGTGKNIQYF.

This clonotype was recorded at least ten times. The gene calls are TRBV12-3 or TRBV12-4 and TRBJ1-5, with TRBD1 as a possible D gene (5 bases). This CDR3 region has 15 residues. The V end was cut by 1 base, the J end by 1 base, with 8 bases between. Here the CDR3 DNA reads TGTGCCAGCAGTTTAGTGGGGGGGAGCAATCAGCCCCAGCATTTT. It yields the protein CASSLVGGSNQPQHF.

This sequence joins TRBV6-5 and TRBJ2-5; D uncertain. Per the germline V gene, CDR1 is MNHEY and CDR2 is SVGAGI. Trimming removed 5 bases from V and 5 bases from J, with 15 bases in between. CDR3 length: 14 amino acids. Here the CDR3 reads CASSPVPQRETQYF. In DNA form, the CDR3 reads TGTGCCAGCAGTCCCGTACCCCAAAGGGAGACCCAGTACTTC.

The table lists this clonotype with a few counts. This chain connects TRBV20-1 to TRBJ1-1; no clear D gene. This CDR3 has 15 residues. With 0 bases removed from V and 6 bases from J, the gap between germline ends came to 17 bases. Germline CDR1 reads DFQATT; CDR2 reads SNEGSKA (reference sequence). CDR3 sequence reads: CSARDVRKSPPEAFF. CDR3 sequence (DNA): TGCAGTGCTAGAGATGTGAGGAAATCTCCCCCTGAAGCTTTCTTT.

The chain joins TRBV12-3 or TRBV12-4 to TRBJ2-5; 10 bases fit TRBD1. This CDR3 contains 14 residues. V shed 6 bases and J 5 bases; nucleotides not matched to a gene: 6. CDR3 protein: CASSSTGGFETQYF. In nucleotides, the CDR3 is TGTGCCAGCAGCTCGACAGGGGGCTTTGAGACCCAGTACTTC.

V is TRBV20-1 and J is TRBJ2-3; possibly TRBD1 or TRBD2 for D (5 bases each). V lost 6 bases and J 3 bases, leaving 16 bases between the germline ends. The CDR3 has 14 residues. Germline V CDR1 and CDR2: DFQATT, SNEGSKA (reference sequence). In DNA, the CDR3 is TGCAGTGCCCTAAGGGACCATGGGACAGATACGCAGTATTTT. Translated, it gives CSALRDHGTDTQYF.

V is TRBV19 and J is TRBJ2-2; D is uncertain. The CDR3 length is 17 residues. The V gene lost 1 base and the J gene lost 3 bases, with 15 bases spanning the gap. CDR1 and CDR2 from the germline V gene are LNHDA and SQIVND (reference sequence). CDR3 in amino acids: CASSIVVNTRDTGELFF. CDR3 DNA: TGTGCCAGTAGTATAGTTGTCAATACCCGGGACACCGGGGAGCTGTTTTTT. The entire variable domain, with the rest obtained from reference TRBV19 and TRBJ2-2, is as follows: DGGITQSPKYLFRKEGQNVTLSCEQNLNHDAMYWYRQDPGQGLRLIYYSQIVNDFQKGDIAEGYSVSREKKESFPLTVTSAQKNPTAFYLCASSIVVNTRDTGELFFGEGSRLTVL.

The chain has TRBV19 and TRBJ2-7; D is possibly TRBD1 (6 bases). The CDR3 runs 15 residues. CDR1 and CDR2 (germline): LNHDA, SQIVND (reference sequence). V was pared by 3 bases and J by 0 bases, with 12 bases between. DNA for the CDR3: TGTGCCAGTAGTATGGCGGACAGCGACTCCTACGAGCAGTACTTC. As protein: CASSMADSDSYEQYF.

This clonotype was seen ten or more times. V is TRBV6-1 and J is TRBJ2-4, with 10 bases matching TRBD1. V shed 1 base, J shed 4 bases, and the junction held 4 bases outside the gene matches. Germline lookup yields CDR1 MNHNS and CDR2 SASEGT. This CDR3 has 16 amino acids. The CDR3 here is CASSEEGQGKKNIQYF. The DNA of the CDR3 is TGTGCCAGCAGTGAAGAGGGACAGGGGAAAAAAAACATTCAGTACTTC.

The chain is built from TRBV10-1 and TRBJ2-3; 8 positions agree with TRBD2. The junction had 18 bases not matched to a gene; V was cut back by 8 bases and J by 2 bases. CDR1 is WNHNN and CDR2 is SYGVQD in the germline V gene (reference sequence). The CDR3 consists of 18 residues. This CDR3 reads CASFLPLDERETTDTQYF. As DNA, the CDR3 is TGCGCCAGCTTTCTCCCTTTGGACGAGCGGGAGACCACAGATACGCAGTATTTT.

The V call is TRBV7-8, the J call TRBJ2-1; D is possibly TRBD1 or TRBD2 (5 bases each). The CDR3 is 14 amino acids. Germline CDR1 SGHVS, CDR2 FQNEAQ. Trimming removed 5 bases at V and 0 bases at J, with 8 bases between. CDR3 bases: TGTGCCAGCAGCCGTGGGACCTCCTACAATGAGCAGTTCTTC. Its protein is CASSRGTSYNEQFF.

The chain couples TRBV6-6 to TRBJ1-1; tentatively, D is TRBD1 (5 bases). CDR1 and CDR2 (germline): MNHNY, SVGAGI (reference sequence). Trimming shortened V by 3 bases and J by 0 bases, and 11 bases separated the two germline ends. This CDR3 has 15 amino acids. This CDR3 reads CASSYEGFLNTEAFF. For the CDR3, the DNA is TGTGCCAGCAGTTATGAGGGGTTTTTGAACACTGAAGCTTTCTTT.

This rearrangement joins TRBV30 to TRBJ1-6; tentatively, D is TRBD1 (5 bases). V dropped 7 bases and J dropped 7 bases, with 17 bases sitting between them. The CDR3 runs to 14 residues. Germline loops: CDR1 GTSNPN, CDR2 SVGIG (reference sequence). The CDR3 loop is CAYQPGPLNSPLHF. The CDR3 nucleotides read TGTGCCTACCAACCGGGACCTCTAAATTCACCCCTCCACTTT.

The chain recombines TRBV14 with TRBJ1-2; D is unresolved. This CDR3 has 13 residues. The germline V gene has CDR1 SGHDN and CDR2 FVKESK. The V gene lost 1 base and the J gene lost 4 bases, with 7 bases spanning the gap. The CDR3 region is CASSQGQSYGYTF. CDR3 nucleotide sequence: TGTGCCAGCAGCCAAGGGCAGTCCTATGGCTACACCTTC.

V gene TRBV20-1 combines with J gene TRBJ1-3; 9 nucleotides line up with TRBD1. Germline CDR1 and CDR2: DFQATT and SNEGSKA (reference sequence). With 5 bases clipped from V and 6 bases from J, the junction kept 5 bases outside the gene matches. CDR3 length: 13 amino acids. CDR3: CSAVDRGVNTIYF. Written as DNA, the CDR3 is TGCAGTGCTGTAGACAGGGGGGTAAACACCATATATTTT.

The J gene is TRBJ1-2, the V gene TRBV28, with D unclear. The CDR3 has 11 amino acids. Germline lookup yields CDR1 MDHEN and CDR2 SYDVKM. With 3 bases removed from V and 8 bases from J, the gap between germline ends came to 7 bases. CDR3 sequence (DNA): TGTGCCAGCAGTTTTGCCGGGGGCTACACCTTC. Protein: CASSFAGGYTF.